The 28 T cell receptor beta chains presented below share a single source sample, sequenced in a study of T cell responses to AZD1222 COVID-19 vaccine. Using immunoSEQ multiplex PCR, the repertoire was profiled, and TCRdb retains in-frame clones only, with some absent. Seen here are about 150,000 clones, about 91% observed once, and the top ten hold around 2%. The material was peripheral blood, obtained on day 0 of AZD1222 vaccination. The origin of the receptors is an adult in good health.

The chain couples TRBV24-1 to TRBJ2-1, with D possibly TRBD1 on 5 matching bases. The CDR3 runs 15 residues. The germline gives CDR1 KGHDR, CDR2 SFDVKD. V gave up 0 bases and J gave up 2 bases, with 7 bases separating them. The CDR3 DNA reads as TGTGCCACCAGTGATTTGAGACAGCCCTACAATGAGCAGTTCTTC. It translates to CATSDLRQPYNEQFF.

The table lists this clone with a few counts. This chain uses TRBV18 with TRBJ2-1; the D is unclear. The CDR3 has 13 amino acids. V lost 1 base, J lost 5 bases, and 6 bases lay in between. Germline values: CDR1 KGHSH, CDR2 LQKENI. The DNA for the CDR3 is TGTGCCAGCTCACCACGTGGGGACAATGAGCAGTTCTTC. It is translated as CASSPRGDNEQFF.

This chain joins TRBV5-1 and TRBJ1-2; D possibly corresponds to TRBD1 (5 bases). The CDR3 length is 15 residues. Trimming left V 4 bases short and J 4 bases short, with 17 bases between. Germline-derived CDR1 and CDR2 are SGHRS and YFSETQ. The CDR3: CASSPMPGTAYGYTF. Written as DNA, the CDR3 is TGCGCCAGCAGCCCTATGCCCGGGACGGCCTATGGCTACACCTTC.

The chain combines TRBV11-3 with TRBJ2-7; the D is unclear. CDR1 and CDR2 from the germline V gene are SGHNT and YENEEA. V lost 4 bases, J lost 4 bases, and 11 bases lay in between. The CDR3 has 13 amino acids. CDR3 sequence: CASSSPREYEQYF. In DNA form, the CDR3 reads TGTGCCAGCAGCTCCCCCCGCGAGTACGAGCAGTACTTC.

Here the CDR3 reads CASSLDRAGLSNEQFF. In nucleotides, the CDR3 is TGTGCCAGCAGCTTAGATCGAGCGGGCCTATCCAATGAGCAGTTCTTC. The chain employs TRBV7-2 and TRBJ2-1; the D gene is possibly TRBD2 (6 bases). Trimming removed 1 base at V and 6 bases at J, with 16 bases between. CDR1 SGHTA and CDR2 FQGNSA come from the germline V gene. The CDR3 extends over 16 amino acids.

This chain uses TRBV21-1 with TRBJ2-1; the table's D gene call, TRBD2, was not cross checked with the DNA. TRBV21-1 is flagged as a pseudogene. CDR3 size: 16 residues. The CDR3 sequence is CASSKVGTSPYNEQFF. The CDR3 bases are TGTGCCAGCAGCAAAGTCGGGACTAGCCCCTACAATGAGCAGTTCTTC.

The chain is built from TRBV19 and TRBJ2-2; TRBD1 matches 7 bases. The ends lost 5 bases at V and 6 bases at J; junction bases unmatched: 9. Germline loops: CDR1 LNHDA, CDR2 SQIVND (reference sequence). The CDR3 is made up of 15 amino acids. CDR3 bases: TGTGCCAGTAGTCGCCAGGGGGTTAATTCCGGGGAGCTGTTTTTT. It encodes CASSRQGVNSGELFF. Drawing the rest from reference TRBV19 and TRBJ2-2, the complete variable domain is DGGITQSPKYLFRKEGQNVTLSCEQNLNHDAMYWYRQDPGQGLRLIYYSQIVNDFQKGDIAEGYSVSREKKESFPLTVTSAQKNPTAFYLCASSRQGVNSGELFFGEGSRLTVL.

The J gene is TRBJ1-1, the V gene TRBV11-3, with no clear D. Trimming took off 2 bases at V and 6 bases at J, with 16 bases between the two ends. This CDR3 spans 15 amino acids. Germline CDR1 SGHNT, CDR2 YENEEA. This CDR3 reads CASSLSQAGYAEAFF. CDR3 DNA sequence: TGTGCCAGCAGCTTAAGTCAAGCGGGGTACGCTGAAGCTTTCTTT.

This clone is a singleton in its sample. The V gene is TRBV5-1, the J gene TRBJ2-1; D ambiguous. There are 12 residues in the CDR3. CDR1 and CDR2 (germline): SGHRS, YFSETQ. The ends were cut back, 5 bases at V and 6 bases at J, with 9 bases in the middle. The CDR3 DNA reads TGCGCCAGCAGAGTCAGCGTCAATGAGCAGTTCTTC. Protein product: CASRVSVNEQFF.

This chain connects TRBV30 to TRBJ1-1; 7 bases map to TRBD1. The V gene's germline CDR1 is GTSNPN and CDR2 SVGIG (reference sequence). V lost 2 bases and J lost 5; bases outside the gene matches: 2. The CDR3 loop spans 12 amino acids. CDR3 nucleotide sequence: TGTGCCTGGAGTAAGACAGGGACTGAAGCTTTCTTT. As protein: CAWSKTGTEAFF.

V and J are TRBV7-2 and TRBJ1-2; D is unresolved. Germline CDR1 reads SGHTA; CDR2 reads FQGNSA. V gave up 3 bases and J gave up 4 bases, with 15 bases separating them. The CDR3 is 15 residues long. This CDR3 is CASSFYSSNGYGYTF. CDR3 coding DNA: TGTGCCAGCAGCTTTTACTCGAGTAACGGCTATGGCTACACCTTC.

This clone was observed a handful of times. The V and J genes are TRBV5-6 and TRBJ2-3; 8 positions agree with TRBD2. V lost 7 bases and J lost 1; bases outside the gene matches: 14. Germline V CDR1 and CDR2: SGHDT, YYEEEE. CDR3 length: 17 residues. DNA of the CDR3: TGTGCCAGCCGTGAGACGGGAGGGCCTTGGGGCACAGATACGCAGTATTTT. It yields the protein CASRETGGPWGTDTQYF. The complete variable domain, with remaining parts taken from reference TRBV5-6 and TRBJ2-3, reads DAGVTQSPTHLIKTRGQQVTLRCSPKSGHDTVSWYQQALGQGPQFIFQYYEEEERQRGNFPDRFSGHQFPNYSSELNVNALLLGDSALYLCASRETGGPWGTDTQYFGPGTRLTVL.

This clone was seen a few times. For the CDR3, the DNA is TGTGCCAGCAGCTCGGGTATACAGGCAAGGGGACTGTTTTTT. The encoded protein is CASSSGIQARGLFF. The chain carries TRBV7-9 and TRBJ1-4, with D tentatively TRBD1 (5 bases). CDR1 is SEHNR, CDR2 FQNEAQ, per germline (reference sequence). V shed 4 bases and J shed 13 bases, with 19 bases lying between them. The CDR3 consists of 14 residues.

With regard to this clone: Other DNA sequences in the sample encode the same CDR3. The rearrangement links TRBV5-1 to TRBJ1-4; D might be TRBD1 (5 bases). Germline V gives CDR1 SGHRS, CDR2 YFSETQ. This CDR3 region has 15 residues. The germline V and J ends were trimmed by 2 bases and 0 bases, with 8 bases remaining between them. CDR3 DNA: TGCGCCAGCAGCTTAAGGGGTACAACTAATGAAAAACTGTTTTTT. Its protein product is CASSLRGTTNEKLFF.

This chain joins TRBV3-1 (or the pseudogene TRBV3-2) and TRBJ1-6; tentative D call: TRBD1 (6 bases). The germline V gene encodes CDR1 LGHDT and CDR2 YNNKEL (reference sequence). V was trimmed by 4 bases and J by 5 bases, leaving 15 bases between them. The length of the CDR3 is 16 residues. The CDR3 bases are TGTGCCAGCAGCCCGTACGGACAGTTTGATAATTCACCCCTCCACTTT. It encodes CASSPYGQFDNSPLHF.

V and J are TRBV19 and TRBJ1-2, with a weak D call TRBD1 (6 bases). Trimming cost V 3 bases and J 7 bases, with 15 bases left between them. CDR1 is LNHDA, CDR2 SQIVND, per germline (reference sequence). This CDR3 has 14 residues. Here the CDR3 reads CASSIFRDMGGYTF. CDR3 nucleotides: TGTGCCAGTAGTATCTTCCGGGACATGGGTGGCTACACCTTC. The whole variable domain, remainder taken from reference TRBV19 and TRBJ1-2, is DGGITQSPKYLFRKEGQNVTLSCEQNLNHDAMYWYRQDPGQGLRLIYYSQIVNDFQKGDIAEGYSVSREKKESFPLTVTSAQKNPTAFYLCASSIFRDMGGYTFGSGTRLTVV.

The chain has TRBV6-5 and TRBJ2-1, with D possibly TRBD2 on 6 matching bases. V lost 4 bases and J 10 bases, leaving 17 bases between the germline ends. CDR3 length equals 14 residues. Per germline, CDR1 MNHEY and CDR2 SVGAGI. The CDR3 nucleotides are TGTGCCAGCAGTTCGGGACTTCGCCGAGGGGAGCAGTTCTTC. Its protein product is CASSSGLRRGEQFF.

The chain recombines TRBV5-1 with TRBJ2-1, with D tentatively TRBD1 (5 bases). Per the germline V gene, CDR1 is SGHRS and CDR2 is YFSETQ. The CDR3 contains 12 residues. V gave up 3 bases and J gave up 9 bases, with 10 bases separating them. The CDR3 DNA reads TGCGCCAGCAGCTCTACAGGACCTGAGCAGTTCTTC. Its protein product is CASSSTGPEQFF.

The rearrangement links TRBV7-9 to TRBJ1-3; the D is unclear. Germline CDR1 is SEHNR and CDR2 is FQNEAQ (reference sequence). The V end was cut by 5 bases, the J end by 4 bases, with 18 bases between. The CDR3 loop spans 16 amino acids. Written as DNA, the CDR3 is TGTGCCAGCAGCCCCGAGGGATTGGGCAGCGGAAACACCATATATTTT. This encodes CASSPEGLGSGNTIYF.

The chain uses TRBV19 and TRBJ2-7, with D tentatively TRBD1 (6 bases). The CDR3 extends over 15 amino acids. In germline, CDR1 is LNHDA, CDR2 SQIVND (reference sequence). Trimming removed 5 bases at V and 0 bases at J, with 14 bases between. The CDR3 nucleotides are TGTGCCAGTAGTTGGAAGACAGGAGTCTCCTACGAGCAGTACTTC. Translation gives CASSWKTGVSYEQYF.

This rearrangement joins TRBV11-3 to TRBJ2-7; tentatively, D is TRBD2 (6 bases). Germline V gene lookup returns CDR1 SGHNT and CDR2 YENEEA. The CDR3 extends over 14 amino acids. The germline V and J ends were trimmed by 5 bases and 0 bases, with 11 bases remaining between them. CDR3 loop: CASSADGGSYEQYF. The CDR3 DNA follows: TGTGCCAGCAGCGCGGACGGGGGCTCCTACGAGCAGTACTTC. Looking up the rest from reference TRBV11-3 and TRBJ2-7 gives the full variable domain: EAGVVQSPRYKIIEKKQPVAFWCNPISGHNTLYWYLQNLGQGPELLIRYENEEAVDDSQLPKDRFSAERLKGVDSTLKIQPAELGDSAVYLCASSADGGSYEQYFGPGTRLTVT.

The chain joins TRBV19 to TRBJ2-2; no clear D gene. Germline assignment: CDR1 LNHDA and CDR2 SQIVND (reference sequence). The V end was cut by 1 base, the J end by 7 bases, with 10 bases between. The CDR3 loop spans 14 amino acids. The CDR3 loop reads CASSIGFMSGELFF. DNA of the CDR3: TGTGCCAGTAGTATAGGCTTCATGAGCGGGGAGCTGTTTTTT.

J is TRBJ2-7 and V is TRBV28; 10 bases fit TRBD1. CDR1 and CDR2 from the germline V gene are MDHEN and SYDVKM. The J segment lost 6 bases and the V segment lost 6 bases, leaving 8 bases of the junction unmatched. The CDR3 loop spans 14 amino acids. The CDR3 is CASRLVGQGVEQYF. The CDR3 nucleotides read TGTGCCAGCAGATTAGTTGGACAGGGGGTCGAGCAGTACTTC.

The chain links TRBV19 to TRBJ2-6; no clear D gene. In germline, CDR1 is LNHDA, CDR2 SQIVND (reference sequence). The CDR3 is 16 amino acids. V dropped 5 bases and J dropped 0 bases, with 11 bases sitting between them. The CDR3 region is CASSARGGSGANVLTF. CDR3 sequence (DNA): TGTGCCAGTAGTGCCCGCGGCGGCTCTGGGGCCAACGTCCTGACTTTC.

The chain combines TRBV27 with TRBJ1-2; D unresolved. There are 16 residues in the CDR3. Germline V lookup: CDR1 MNHEY, CDR2 SMNVEV (reference sequence). Deletions cut 4 bases from V and 4 bases from J, with 19 bases between. The CDR3, as DNA: TGTGCCAGCAGTTACCGGACCCCCGGCGCAAGCTATGGCTACACCTTC. It specifies CASSYRTPGASYGYTF.

The V call is TRBV4-1, the J call TRBJ2-7, with 7 bases aligning to TRBD1. The junction had 7 bases not matched to a gene; V was cut back by 5 bases and J by 0 bases. The CDR3 sequence is 15 residues long. CDR1 is MGHRA, CDR2 YSYEKL, per germline. The CDR3, as DNA: TGCGCCAGCAGCGTCGGACAGGCGAGCTCCTACGAGCAGTACTTC. Translating it yields CASSVGQASSYEQYF.

The chain uses TRBV6-2 or TRBV6-3 and TRBJ2-5; D unclear. Trimming shortened V by 0 bases and J by 5 bases, and 4 bases separated the two germline ends. This CDR3 is built from 12 residues. CDR1 is MNHEY, CDR2 SVGEGT, per germline. CDR3 in DNA: TGTGCCAGCAGTTACTCGAGCGAGACCCAGTACTTC. It yields the protein CASSYSSETQYF.

This clone has only one observation. The genes are TRBV7-2 and TRBJ2-7, with TRBD2 matching 9 bases. This CDR3 has 18 amino acids. Germline V gene data show CDR1 as SGHTA and CDR2 as FQGNSA. The J segment lost 3 bases and the V segment lost 0 bases, leaving 12 bases of the junction unmatched. In DNA form, the CDR3 reads TGTGCCAGCAGCTTAGCAGGGGGCCTAGCGGGAAACCACTACGAGCAGTACTTC. Protein sequence: CASSLAGGLAGNHYEQYF.